This is a list of T cell receptor beta chains from one sample in a study of beta chain features in type 1 diabetes. Profiling relied on immunoSEQ multiplex PCR, and the TCRdb table lists in-frame clones only, not all of them. The sample has around 500,000 clones; approximately 10% are singletons. The sequencing sample was made of naive CD4+ T cells from blood. These receptors were obtained from a woman aged 18-29 years in good health. Both conserved end residues are part of each CDR3. A D gene is named only where the DNA matches it firmly. Clone size appears in some rows only: once, few, many, or a class for an expanded clone.

TRBJ2-3,TRBV7-2,NA,NA,CASSTAADTQYF,TGTGCCAGTTCCACGGCGGCAGATACGCAGTATTTT
TRBJ1-6,TRBV7-2,NA,NA,CASSQRQAYSFLHF,TGTGCCAGCAGCCAGAGACAGGCCTATAGCTTCCTCCACTTT
TRBJ1-2,TRBV7-2,NA,NA,CASSSGWYGYTF,TGTGCCAGCAGCTCCGGTTGGTATGGCTACACCTTC
TRBJ2-3,TRBV6-5,NA,TRBD2,CASSSPSGVLDTQYF,TGTGCCAGCAGTTCGCCTAGCGGGGTCTTGGATACGCAGTATTTT
TRBJ2-2,TRBV2,NA,NA,CASSGNLPSGELFF,TGTGCCAGCAGTGGGAATCTTCCTAGTGGGGAGCTGTTTTTT
TRBJ2-1,TRBV21-1,NA,NA,CASREDGRRNEQFF,TGTGCCAGCAGGGAAGACGGGAGGCGCAATGAGCAGTTCTTC
TRBJ2-3,TRBV5-1,NA,NA,CASRVVSGGDTQYF,TGCGCCAGCAGGGTGGTGAGCGGCGGGGACACGCAGTATTTT
TRBJ1-4,TRBV29-1,few,NA,CSVYGGGEKLFF,TGCAGCGTGTATGGGGGAGGTGAAAAACTGTTTTTT
TRBJ2-6,TRBV5-1,NA,NA,CASSPGSDSGANVLTF,TGCGCCAGCAGCCCCGGTTCGGACTCTGGGGCCAACGTCCTGACTTTC
TRBJ2-1,TRBV13,few,NA,CASSSRSGEQFF,TGTGCCAGCAGCTCCCGATCGGGTGAGCAGTTCTTC
TRBJ2-2,TRBV19,few,TRBD1,CASSWTGYGELFF,TGTGCCAGTAGTTGGACAGGGTACGGGGAGCTGTTTTTT
TRBJ2-2,TRBV4-2,NA,NA,CASSNEGAGELFF,TGTGCCAGCAGCAATGAGGGTGCCGGGGAGCTGTTTTTT
TRBJ2-1,TRBV2,few,TRBD1,CASSRGPHRYNEQFF,TGTGCCAGCAGCAGGGGGCCCCATCGCTACAATGAGCAGTTCTTC
TRBJ1-2,TRBV2,few,NA,CASTILGGYGYTF,TGTGCCAGCACCATTTTAGGAGGCTATGGCTACACCTTC
TRBJ1-2,TRBV20-1,few,NA,CSASPLFGYTF,TGCAGTGCTAGCCCCCTTTTCGGCTACACCTTC
TRBJ1-5,TRBV18,NA,NA,CASSPARAGVNQPQHF,TGTGCCAGCTCACCAGCAAGGGCAGGGGTCAATCAGCCCCAGCATTTT